This record looks at one T cell receptor beta chain sequence and its context. It has no known antigen specificity. Base qualities were left out, and no much larger clone turns up one base away. Collaborating institutions collected whole blood in K2EDTA tubes following their own protocols. For TCRbeta analysis, collaborator samples were shipped as frozen whole blood, as isolated PBMCs, or as DNA extracted from either sample type. TCRbeta CDR3 regions were amplified from genomic DNA by means of the immunoSEQ Assay, a bias-controlled multiplex PCR. From the authors' description of their analysis: Within the assay, amplification of reference gene primers was used to estimate how many nucleated cells each sample contained. Sequence reads were collapsed and filtered to measure the absolute abundance of every unique TCRbeta CDR3 rearrangement. For each sample, productive Simpson clonality was calculated by taking the square root of Simpson's diversity index across productive rearrangements. Not all clones reach the TCRdb copy of this immuneACCESS table, which keeps in-frame sequences only. Checked studies attribute under half of the gap to unresolved V genes and leave the rest unexplained. The DNA was the basis for D and trimming; V, J and clone size are from that table. The sample table records some 150,000 clones; about 87% of these occur just once. Clones ranked in the top ten supply approximately 3.3% of the sample.

From the cysteine through the phenylalanine, the CDR3 covers 11 amino acids. This entry keeps only the CDR3 DNA: 33 bases, framed from base 1. The germline V gene specifies SGHDT as CDR1 and YYEEEE as CDR2. Cut back by 4 bases and 1 base, the V and J ends lie 2 bases apart. The entry originates in a study of blood T cell repertoires in COVID-19 (dated by TCRdb to the early 2020s). About the investigation overall: Samples from collaborators originated in the United States, Italy and Spain and spanned both the acute and convalescent phases of COVID-19. The repertoires were made available in a free public database intended to serve as a resource for research on the immune response to SARS-CoV-2. A de-identified subject ID, COVID-19 status, age in years and sex were almost always included in the sample metadata. The material from the prospective study consisted of cDNA or gDNA derived from T cells, B-cell-depleted T cells, or PBMCs. The dataset comprised deeply sampled blood TCRbeta repertoires from subjects exposed to, actively infected with, or recovered from COVID-19. Where available, HLA class I and class II types were taken from metadata supplied by the sample provider and were not determined by assay-based typing. The samples were drawn from two sources: the first 160 participants of the ongoing ImmuneRACE study, and 1,254 subjects contributed by 6 global collaborators.

What the work shows at the level of the full study, not this receptor alone: How much clinical and demographic metadata was included differed by source and by participant, and the metadata was provided uncurated.

Sequencing was done on a sample of peripheral blood. Rearrangement joined TRBV5-6 to TRBJ1-1; the D segment cannot be called with confidence. The TCR sequence derives from a man younger than 35 with active or convalescent COVID-19. Here is the DNA: TGTGCCAGCAGCCAGAACACTGAAGCTTTCTTT. It translates as CASSQNTEAFF.